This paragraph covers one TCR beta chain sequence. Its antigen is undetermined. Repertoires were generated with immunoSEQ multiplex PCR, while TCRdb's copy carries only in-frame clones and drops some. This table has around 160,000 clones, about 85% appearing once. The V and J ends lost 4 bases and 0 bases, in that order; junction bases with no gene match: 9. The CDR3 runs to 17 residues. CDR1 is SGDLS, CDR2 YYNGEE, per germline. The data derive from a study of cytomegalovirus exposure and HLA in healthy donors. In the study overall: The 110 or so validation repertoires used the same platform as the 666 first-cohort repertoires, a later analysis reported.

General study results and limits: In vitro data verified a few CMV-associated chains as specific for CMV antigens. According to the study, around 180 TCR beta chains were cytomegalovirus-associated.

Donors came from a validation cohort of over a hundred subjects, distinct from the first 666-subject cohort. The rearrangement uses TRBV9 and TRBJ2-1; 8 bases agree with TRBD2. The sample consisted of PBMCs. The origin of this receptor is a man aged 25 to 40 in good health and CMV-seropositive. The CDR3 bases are TGTGCCAGCAGCCCGCGAGCGGGGGTTAGCTCCTACAATGAGCAGTTCTTC. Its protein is CASSPRAGVSSYNEQFF.